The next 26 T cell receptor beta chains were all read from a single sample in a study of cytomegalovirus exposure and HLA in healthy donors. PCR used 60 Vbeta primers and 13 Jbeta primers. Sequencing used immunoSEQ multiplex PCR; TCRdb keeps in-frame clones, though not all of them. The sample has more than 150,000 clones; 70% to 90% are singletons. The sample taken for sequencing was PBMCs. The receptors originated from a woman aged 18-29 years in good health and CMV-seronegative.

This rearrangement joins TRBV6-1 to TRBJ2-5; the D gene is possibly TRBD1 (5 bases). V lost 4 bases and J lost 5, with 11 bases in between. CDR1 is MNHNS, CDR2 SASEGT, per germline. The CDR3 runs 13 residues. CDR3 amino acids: CASSARVAETQYF. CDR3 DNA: TGTGCCAGCAGTGCCAGGGTTGCGGAGACCCAGTACTTC.

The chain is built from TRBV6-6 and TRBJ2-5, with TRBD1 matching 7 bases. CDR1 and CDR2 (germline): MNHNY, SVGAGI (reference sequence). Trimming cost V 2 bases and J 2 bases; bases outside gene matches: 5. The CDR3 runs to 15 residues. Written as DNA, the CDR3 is TGTGCCAGCAGTTACGTGGGACAGCTACAAGAGACCCAGTACTTC. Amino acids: CASSYVGQLQETQYF.

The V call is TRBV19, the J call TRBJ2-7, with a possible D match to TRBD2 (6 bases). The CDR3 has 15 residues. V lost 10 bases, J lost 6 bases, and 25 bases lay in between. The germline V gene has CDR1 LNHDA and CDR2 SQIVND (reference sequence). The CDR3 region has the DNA TGTGCCACCAGCGACCTGGGACTCTCGTCCCGCGAGCAGTACTTC. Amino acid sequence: CATSDLGLSSREQYF.

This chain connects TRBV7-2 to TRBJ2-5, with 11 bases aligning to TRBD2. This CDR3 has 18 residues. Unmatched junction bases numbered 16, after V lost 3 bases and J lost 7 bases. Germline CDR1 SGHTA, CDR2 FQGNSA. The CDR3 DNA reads TGTGCCAGCAGCTTCAGCTTTAGCGGGAGGGGGGTTGTTGGGACCCAGTACTTC. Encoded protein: CASSFSFSGRGVVGTQYF.

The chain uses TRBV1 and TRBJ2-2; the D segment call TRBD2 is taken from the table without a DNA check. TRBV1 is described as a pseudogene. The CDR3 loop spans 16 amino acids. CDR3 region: CTSMILAGYDTGELFF. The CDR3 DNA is TGCACCAGCATGATACTAGCGGGATATGACACCGGGGAGCTGTTTTTT.

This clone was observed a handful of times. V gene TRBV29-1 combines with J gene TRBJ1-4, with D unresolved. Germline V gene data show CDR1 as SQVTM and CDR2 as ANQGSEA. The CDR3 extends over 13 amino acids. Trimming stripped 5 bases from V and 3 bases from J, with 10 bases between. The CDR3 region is CSVKQQANEKLFF. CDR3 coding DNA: TGCAGCGTTAAACAGCAGGCTAATGAAAAACTGTTTTTT.

DNA of the CDR3: TGCGCCAGCAGCTTGGGACAGGCCTACACTGAAGCTTTCTTT. It is translated as CASSLGQAYTEAFF. The gene calls are TRBV5-1 and TRBJ1-1, with D possibly TRBD1 on 6 matching bases. The V gene lost 0 bases and the J gene lost 3 bases, with 9 bases spanning the gap. There are 14 residues in the CDR3. From germline, CDR1 is SGHRS and CDR2 YFSETQ.

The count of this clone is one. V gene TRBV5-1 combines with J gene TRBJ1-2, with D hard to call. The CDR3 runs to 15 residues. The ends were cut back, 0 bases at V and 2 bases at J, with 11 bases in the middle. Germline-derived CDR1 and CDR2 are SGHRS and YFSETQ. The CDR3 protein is CASSLGSGLNYGYTF. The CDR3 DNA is TGCGCCAGCAGCTTGGGTTCCGGGTTGAACTATGGCTACACCTTC.

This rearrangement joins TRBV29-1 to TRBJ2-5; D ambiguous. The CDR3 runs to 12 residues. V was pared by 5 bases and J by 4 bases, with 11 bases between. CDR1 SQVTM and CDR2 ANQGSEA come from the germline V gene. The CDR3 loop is CSVLSLSETQYF. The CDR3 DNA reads TGCAGCGTTCTTTCCTTATCAGAGACCCAGTACTTC.

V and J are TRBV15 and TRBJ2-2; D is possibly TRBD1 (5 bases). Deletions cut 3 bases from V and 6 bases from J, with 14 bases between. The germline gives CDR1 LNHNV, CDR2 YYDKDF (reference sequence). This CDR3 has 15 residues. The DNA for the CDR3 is TGTGCCACCAGCAGGTTGCAGGGCGTCCCCGGGGAGCTGTTTTTT. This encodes CATSRLQGVPGELFF.

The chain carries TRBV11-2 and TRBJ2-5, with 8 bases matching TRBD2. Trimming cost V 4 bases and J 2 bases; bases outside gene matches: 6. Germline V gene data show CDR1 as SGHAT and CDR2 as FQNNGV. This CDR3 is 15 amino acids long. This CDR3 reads CASSSGTRAQETQYF. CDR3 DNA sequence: TGTGCCAGCAGCTCCGGGACTAGGGCACAAGAGACCCAGTACTTC.

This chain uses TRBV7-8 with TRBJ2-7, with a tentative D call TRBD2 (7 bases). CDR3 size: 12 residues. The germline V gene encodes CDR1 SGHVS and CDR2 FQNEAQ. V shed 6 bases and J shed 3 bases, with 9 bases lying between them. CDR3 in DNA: TGTGCCAGCAGGGGAGGGGGCTACGAGCAGTACTTC. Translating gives CASRGGGYEQYF.

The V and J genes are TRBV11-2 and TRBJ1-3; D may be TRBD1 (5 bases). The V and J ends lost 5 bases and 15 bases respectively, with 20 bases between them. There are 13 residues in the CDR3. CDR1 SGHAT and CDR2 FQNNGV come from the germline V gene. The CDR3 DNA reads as TGTGCCAGCAGCCTTGCAGGGTACGGCGCCACATATTTT. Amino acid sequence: CASSLAGYGATYF.

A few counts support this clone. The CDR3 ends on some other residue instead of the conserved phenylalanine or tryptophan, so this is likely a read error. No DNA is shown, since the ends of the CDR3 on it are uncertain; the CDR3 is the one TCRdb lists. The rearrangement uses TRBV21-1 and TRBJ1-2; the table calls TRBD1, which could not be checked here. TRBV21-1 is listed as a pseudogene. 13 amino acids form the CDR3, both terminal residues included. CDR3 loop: CASSDRDRVLFGS.

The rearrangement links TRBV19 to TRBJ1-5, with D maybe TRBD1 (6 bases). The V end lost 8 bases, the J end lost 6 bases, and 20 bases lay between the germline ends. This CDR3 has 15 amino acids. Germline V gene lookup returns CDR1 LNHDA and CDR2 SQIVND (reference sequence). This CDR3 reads CASRLTGHNSQPQHF. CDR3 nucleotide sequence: TGTGCCAGTCGTCTAACAGGGCACAATAGTCAGCCCCAGCATTTT.

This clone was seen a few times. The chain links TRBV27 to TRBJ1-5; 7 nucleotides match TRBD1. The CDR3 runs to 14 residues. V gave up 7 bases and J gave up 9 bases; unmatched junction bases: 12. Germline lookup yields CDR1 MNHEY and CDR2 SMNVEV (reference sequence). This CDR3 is CASMGQSLGSPQHF. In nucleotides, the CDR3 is TGTGCCAGCATGGGACAGTCCCTAGGGTCGCCCCAGCATTTT.

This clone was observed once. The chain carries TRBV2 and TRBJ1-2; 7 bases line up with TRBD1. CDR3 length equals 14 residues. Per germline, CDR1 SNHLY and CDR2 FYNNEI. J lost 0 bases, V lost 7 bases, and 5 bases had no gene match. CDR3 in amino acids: CASTRQGANYGYTF. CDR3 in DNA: TGTGCCAGCACGCGACAGGGAGCTAACTATGGCTACACCTTC.

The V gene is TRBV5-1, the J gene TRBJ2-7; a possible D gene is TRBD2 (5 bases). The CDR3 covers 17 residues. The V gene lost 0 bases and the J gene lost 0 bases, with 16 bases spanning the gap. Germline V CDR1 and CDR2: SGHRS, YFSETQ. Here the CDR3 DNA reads TGCGCCAGCAGCTTGGCCCTCGGGGAGCTTAGCTCCTACGAGCAGTACTTC. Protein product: CASSLALGELSSYEQYF.

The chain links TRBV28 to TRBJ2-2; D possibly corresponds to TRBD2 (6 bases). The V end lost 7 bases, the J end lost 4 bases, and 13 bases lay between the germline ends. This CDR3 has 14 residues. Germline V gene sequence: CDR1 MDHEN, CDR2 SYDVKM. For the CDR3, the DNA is TGTGCCAGCACCCCAGCGGGCTCCACCGGGGAGCTGTTTTTT. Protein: CASTPAGSTGELFF.

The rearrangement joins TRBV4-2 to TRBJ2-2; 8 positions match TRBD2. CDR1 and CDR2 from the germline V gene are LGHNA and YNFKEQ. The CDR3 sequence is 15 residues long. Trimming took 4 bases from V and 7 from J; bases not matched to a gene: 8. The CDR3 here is CASSPRPLAGGELFF. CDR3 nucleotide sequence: TGTGCCAGCAGCCCGCGTCCCCTAGCGGGCGGGGAGCTGTTTTTT.

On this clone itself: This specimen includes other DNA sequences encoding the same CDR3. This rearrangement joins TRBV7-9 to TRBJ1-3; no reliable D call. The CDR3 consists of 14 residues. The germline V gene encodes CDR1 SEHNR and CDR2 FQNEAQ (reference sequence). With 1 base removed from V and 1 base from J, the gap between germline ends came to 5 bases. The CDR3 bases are TGTGCCAGCAGCTTAGGTCAGTCTGGAAACACCATATATTTT. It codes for CASSLGQSGNTIYF.

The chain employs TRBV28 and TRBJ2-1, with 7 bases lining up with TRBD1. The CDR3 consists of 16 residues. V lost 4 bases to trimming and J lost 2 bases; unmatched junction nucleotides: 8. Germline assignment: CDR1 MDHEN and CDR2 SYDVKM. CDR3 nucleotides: TGTGCCAGCAGTTCGGCGGCAGGGGGTACCTACAATGAGCAGTTCTTC. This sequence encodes CASSSAAGGTYNEQFF. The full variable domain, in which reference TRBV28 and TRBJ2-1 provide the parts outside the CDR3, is DVKVTQSSRYLVKRTGEKVFLECVQDMDHENMFWYRQDPGLGLRLIYFSYDVKMKEKGDIPEGYSVSREKKERFSLILESASTNQTSMYLCASSSAAGGTYNEQFFGPGTRLTVL.

The CDR3 region is CASSAVTDTQYF. In nucleotides, the CDR3 is TGTGCCAGCAGCGCGGTCACAGATACGCAGTATTTT. The rearrangement joins TRBV9 to TRBJ2-3; D not resolved. Between the trimmed V and J ends, which lost 3 bases and 2 bases, there was a span of 4 bases. The CDR3 is 12 residues long. Germline CDR1 reads SGDLS; CDR2 reads YYNGEE.

The CDR3 reads CASSSPSGREGHNEQFF. CDR3 in DNA: TGTGCCAGCAGCTCTCCTTCGGGGCGGGAGGGCCACAATGAGCAGTTCTTC. The J gene is TRBJ2-1, the V gene TRBV4-2; 9 positions match TRBD2. This CDR3 region has 17 residues. After removal of 5 bases from V and 5 bases from J, the junction contained 13 bases not matched to a gene. Germline V lookup: CDR1 LGHNA, CDR2 YNFKEQ.

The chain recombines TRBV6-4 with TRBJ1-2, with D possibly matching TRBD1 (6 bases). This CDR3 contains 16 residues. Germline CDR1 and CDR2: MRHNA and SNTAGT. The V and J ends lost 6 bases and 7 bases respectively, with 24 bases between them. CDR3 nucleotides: TGTGCCAGCAGCCGCACAGGGAAACCCGATCCTCGTGGCTACACCTTC. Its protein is CASSRTGKPDPRGYTF.

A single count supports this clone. CDR3 protein: CASSQGLAGSSYNEQFF. CDR3 in DNA: TGTGCCAGCAGCCAGGGCCTAGCGGGGAGCTCCTACAATGAGCAGTTCTTC. The rearrangement uses TRBV4-2 and TRBJ2-1; 9 positions agree with TRBD2. The junction had 6 bases not matched to a gene; V was cut back by 3 bases and J by 0 bases. The germline V gene has CDR1 LGHNA and CDR2 YNFKEQ. The CDR3 is made up of 17 amino acids.